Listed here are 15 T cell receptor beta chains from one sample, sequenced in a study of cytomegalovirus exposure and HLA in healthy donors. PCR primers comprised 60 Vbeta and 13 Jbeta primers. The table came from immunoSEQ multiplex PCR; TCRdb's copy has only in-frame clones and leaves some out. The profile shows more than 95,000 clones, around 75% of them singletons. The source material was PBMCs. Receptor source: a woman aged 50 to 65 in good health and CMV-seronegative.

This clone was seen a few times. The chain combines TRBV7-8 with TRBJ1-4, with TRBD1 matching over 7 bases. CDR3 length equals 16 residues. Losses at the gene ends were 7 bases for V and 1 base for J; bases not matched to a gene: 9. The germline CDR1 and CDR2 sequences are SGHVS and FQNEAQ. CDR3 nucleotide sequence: TGTGCCAGCACCCTCCGAGGGGGCCTAACTAATGAAAAACTGTTTTTT. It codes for CASTLRGGLTNEKLFF.

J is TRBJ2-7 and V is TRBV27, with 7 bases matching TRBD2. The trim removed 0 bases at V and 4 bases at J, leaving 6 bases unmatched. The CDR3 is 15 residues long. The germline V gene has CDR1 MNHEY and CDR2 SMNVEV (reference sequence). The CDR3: CASSLSVGGLYEQYF. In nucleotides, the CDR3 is TGTGCCAGCAGTTTATCTGTGGGGGGACTATACGAGCAGTACTTC.

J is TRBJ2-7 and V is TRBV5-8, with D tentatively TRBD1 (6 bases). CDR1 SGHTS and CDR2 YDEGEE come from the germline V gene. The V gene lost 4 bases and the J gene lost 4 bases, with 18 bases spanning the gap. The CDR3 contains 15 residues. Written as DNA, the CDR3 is TGTGCCAGCAGCCTCAGCGTTAGGGGGAGTTACGAGCAGTACTTC. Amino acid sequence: CASSLSVRGSYEQYF.

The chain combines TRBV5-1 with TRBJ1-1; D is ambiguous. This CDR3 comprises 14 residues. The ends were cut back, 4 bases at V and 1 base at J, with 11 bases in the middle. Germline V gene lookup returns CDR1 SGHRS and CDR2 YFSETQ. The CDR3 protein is CASSLNFENTEAFF. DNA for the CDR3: TGCGCCAGCAGCCTGAACTTTGAGAACACTGAAGCTTTCTTT.

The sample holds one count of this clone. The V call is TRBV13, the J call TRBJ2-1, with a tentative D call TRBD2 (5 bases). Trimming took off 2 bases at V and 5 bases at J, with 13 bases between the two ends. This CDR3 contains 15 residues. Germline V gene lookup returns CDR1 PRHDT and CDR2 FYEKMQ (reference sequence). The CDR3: CASSLFLHGDNEQFF. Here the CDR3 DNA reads TGTGCCAGCAGCTTATTCCTCCACGGGGACAATGAGCAGTTCTTC.

DNA for the CDR3: TGTGCCTGGAGTGAATCCCCGGGACTGGGAAGCAATGAGCAGTTCTTC. Its translation: CAWSESPGLGSNEQFF. This rearrangement joins TRBV30 to TRBJ2-1, with TRBD2 as a possible D gene (6 bases). V was trimmed by 1 base and J by 6 bases, leaving 19 bases between them. CDR1 is GTSNPN, CDR2 SVGIG, per germline (reference sequence). This CDR3 contains 16 residues.

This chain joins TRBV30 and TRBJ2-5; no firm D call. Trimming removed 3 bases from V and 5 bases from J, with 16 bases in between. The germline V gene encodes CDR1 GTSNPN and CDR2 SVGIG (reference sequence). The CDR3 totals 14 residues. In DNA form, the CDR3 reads TGTGCCTGGAGAGTCAAAGGTGGAGTGGAGACCCAGTACTTC. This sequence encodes CAWRVKGGVETQYF.

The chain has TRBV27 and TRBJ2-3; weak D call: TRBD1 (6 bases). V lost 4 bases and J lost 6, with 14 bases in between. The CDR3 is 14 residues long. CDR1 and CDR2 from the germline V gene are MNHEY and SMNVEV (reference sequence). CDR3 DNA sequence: TGTGCCAGCAGTTCAGGGGCATCCTTGGATACGCAGTATTTT. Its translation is CASSSGASLDTQYF.

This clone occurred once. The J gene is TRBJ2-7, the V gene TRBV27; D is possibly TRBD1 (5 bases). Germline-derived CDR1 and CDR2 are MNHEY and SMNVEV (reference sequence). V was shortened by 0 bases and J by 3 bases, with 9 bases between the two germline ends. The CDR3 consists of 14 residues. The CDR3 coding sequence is TGTGCCAGCAGTTTATCGACAGCCGGCTACGAGCAGTACTTC. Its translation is CASSLSTAGYEQYF.

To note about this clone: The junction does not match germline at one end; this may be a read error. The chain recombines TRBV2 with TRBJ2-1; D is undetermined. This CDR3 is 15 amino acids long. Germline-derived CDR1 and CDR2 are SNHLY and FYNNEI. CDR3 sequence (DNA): TGTGCCGGCAGTGTCCTGTTCGGCTCCTACAATGAGCAGTTCTTC. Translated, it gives CAGSVLFGSYNEQFF.

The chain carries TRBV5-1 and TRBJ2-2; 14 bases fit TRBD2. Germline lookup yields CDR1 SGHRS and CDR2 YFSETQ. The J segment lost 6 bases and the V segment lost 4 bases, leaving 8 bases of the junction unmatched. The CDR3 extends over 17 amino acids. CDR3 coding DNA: TGCGCCAGCAGCCCCAGACTAGCGGGAGGGCCCCCCGGGGAGCTGTTTTTT. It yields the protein CASSPRLAGGPPGELFF.

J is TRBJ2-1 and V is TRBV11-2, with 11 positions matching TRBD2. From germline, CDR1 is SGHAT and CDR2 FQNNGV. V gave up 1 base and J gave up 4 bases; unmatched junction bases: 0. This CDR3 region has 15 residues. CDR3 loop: CASSLGLAGYNEQFF. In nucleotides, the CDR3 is TGTGCCAGCAGCTTAGGACTAGCGGGGTACAATGAGCAGTTCTTC.

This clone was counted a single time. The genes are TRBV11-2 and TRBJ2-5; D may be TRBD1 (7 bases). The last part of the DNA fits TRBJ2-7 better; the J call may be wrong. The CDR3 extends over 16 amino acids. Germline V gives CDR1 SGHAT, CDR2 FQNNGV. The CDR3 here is CASSLDSGGGSYEQYF. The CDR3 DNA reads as TGTGCCAGCAGCTTAGACTCCGGAGGGGGCAGCTACGAGCAGTACTTC.

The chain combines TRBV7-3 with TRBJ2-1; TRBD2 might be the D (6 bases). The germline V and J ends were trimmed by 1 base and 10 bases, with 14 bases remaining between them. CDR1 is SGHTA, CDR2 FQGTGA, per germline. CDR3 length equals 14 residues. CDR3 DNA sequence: TGTGCCAGCAGCTTAAGTCTAGCGAATGGGGAGCAGTTCTTC. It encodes CASSLSLANGEQFF.

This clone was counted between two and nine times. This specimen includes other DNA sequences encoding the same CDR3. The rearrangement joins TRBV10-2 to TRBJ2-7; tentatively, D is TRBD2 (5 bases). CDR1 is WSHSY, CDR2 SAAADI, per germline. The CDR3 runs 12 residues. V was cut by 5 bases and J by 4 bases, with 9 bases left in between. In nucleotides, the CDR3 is TGCGCCAGCAGTTCATCGGGGTACGAGCAGTACTTC. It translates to CASSSSGYEQYF.